This record concerns one TCR beta chain sequence. A single count supports this clone. Its antigen is still unknown. Base qualities are not provided; no much larger clone lies one nucleotide away. Using the deep immunoSEQ assay, multiplex PCR amplified TCR CDR3 regions from genomic DNA. For each cell subset, the extracted genomic DNA was distributed evenly across all wells of several immunoSEQ 96-well plates, and each plate served as one replicate. Each replicate PCR for sorted subsets received around 200 ng genomic DNA, equal to roughly 33,000 T cell genomes. Purified libraries were quantified with a Qubit 3.0 fluorometer, sized on a Bioanalyzer 2100, and re-quantified with the KAPA Library Quantification kit. Every immunoSEQ 96-well plate was sequenced on a dedicated single-read 150-cycle Illumina NextSeq 550 flow cell. The study's processing was this. Because the immunoSEQ output held only junctional sequences and lacked quality scores, the filtering could not match the filtering applied to full-length reads. To assign V/J genes and CDR3, sequences were annotated against IMGT germline references using PyIR, a Python wrapper for IgBLAST v1.9. Reads were removed for weak V/J assignments (E-value above 1e-6), missing CDR3, stop codons, out-of-frame junctions, or ambiguous translated residues. V3J clonotypes were defined as sequences sharing the same inferred V gene, J gene, and CDR3 amino acid sequence. Percentage overlap between repertoires was calculated by dividing the number of shared unique clonotypes by the size of the smaller repertoire. Repertoire richness was assessed with RTK rarefaction, the Chao1 estimator, and Recon v2.1 estimates of unobserved clonotypes. For all TCRbeta clonotypes obtained by the gDNA method from a handful of donors, generation probabilities were computed with OLGA. TCRdb's version of the immuneACCESS table is confined to in-frame rearrangements and falls short of the full clone set. An unresolved V gene accounts for under half of the shortfall where checked; the remainder is of unknown origin. V, J and clone size are taken as reported in that table, and D and trimming were inferred from the DNA itself. The sample records 650,000 to 700,000 clones, 90% of which are singletons. 34% of the sample rests with the top ten.

Donors were healthy HIV-negative adults with no recently reported acute infections or vaccinations. Every donor was a Caucasian adult living in Nashville, Tennessee, USA. The CD8 memory samples were a combination of magnetically selected CD45RO+ cells and CCR7-negative CD45RA+ effector memory (TemRA) cells. Blood was obtained by leukapheresis, after which PBMCs were separated by Ficoll-Histopaque density gradient centrifugation and cryopreserved in liquid nitrogen vapor phase. Purity and quantity of every magnetically sorted T cell population were checked by analytical flow cytometry. Genomic DNA was isolated from every sorted fraction and measured by UV absorbance on a Nanodrop 2000c. The germline V gene (reference sequence) yields MNHEY for CDR1 and SMNVEV for CDR2. From cysteine to phenylalanine, the CDR3 is 13 amino acids long. Only the CDR3 DNA stays, 39 bases, in frame from base 1. This record belongs to a study of shared clonotypes between healthy human individuals (dated by TCRdb to about 2020). Regarding the research as a whole: The cohort comprised a couple of women and a few men aged 18 to 49 years. Libraries were prepared and TCR repertoires were sequenced by different laboratories using diverse techniques, in order to increase sequencing depth and limit assay-specific biases. For each donor, CD4 naive and CD4 memory were each given three plates, CD8 naive was given two plates, and CD8 memory was given one plate. Leukapheresis yielded between about 0.9 and 8.9 billion PBMCs per donor. Blood TCR repertoires of five healthy adults were deeply sequenced to estimate repertoire size and the extent of clonotype sharing between individuals. Results the study describes overall, beyond this receptor: Because the study included a small number of donors, the genetic and exposure-history diversity represented was limited. Even with the large sequencing depth, rarefaction of the sorted-subset datasets indicated that sequencing was incomplete. Pairwise subsampling indicated that sequencing depth was expected to affect the degree of clonotype sharing among donors. Higher generation probabilities were observed for clonotypes shared by all four sorted-subset donors than for non-shared clonotypes. Only blood was sampled, and tissue TCR repertoires likely differ from those in blood. Larger estimated clonotype richness was generally found for naive subsets than for memory subsets. Sharing across a handful of donors was observed for approximately 5% of naive CD4, 3% to 3.5% of naive CD8, 2.3% of memory CD4, and about 0.4% of memory CD8 clonotypes.

The TCR originated in a man aged 18 to 30 in good health. Some clones in this sample may be carry-over from other donors' samples. This chain joins TRBV27 to TRBJ2-4; the D gene lacks a confident call. Input material: memory CD8+ T cells from PBMCs. The sample's cell subset or site label, decoded: CD45RO+ cells pooled with CCR7-negative TemRA cells. This receptor has the CDR3 CATTSLAKNIQYF. The sequenced DNA is TGTGCAACTACCAGTTTAGCCAAAAACATTCAGTACTTC.